What follows are 17 T cell receptor beta chains derived from one specimen sequenced in a study of long-term antiretroviral therapy in people with HIV. The libraries were made with immunoSEQ v3.0 at survey level. The assay was immunoSEQ multiplex PCR, and TCRdb's table has in-frame clones only and misses some. Here the sample spans 30,000 to 40,000 clones, approximately 86% being singletons. Sequencing was performed on unsorted PBMCs, taken just before starting antiretroviral therapy. Receptors originate from a woman aged 18-30 years with HIV.

V and J are TRBV2 and TRBJ1-4; D not certain. V was cut by 4 bases and J by 7 bases, with 13 bases left in between. CDR3 length equals 14 residues. CDR1 is SNHLY and CDR2 is FYNNEI in the germline V gene. CDR3 sequence: CASSAGVFTEKLFF. CDR3 DNA: TGTGCCAGCAGTGCGGGAGTTTTTACTGAAAAACTGTTTTTT. Looking up the rest from reference TRBV2 and TRBJ1-4 gives the full variable domain: EPEVTQTPSHQVTQMGQEVILRCVPISNHLYFYWYRQILGQKVEFLVSFYNNEISEKSEIFDDQFSVERPDGSNFTLKIRSTKLEDSAMYFCASSAGVFTEKLFFGSGTQLSVL.

This sequence joins TRBV7-6 and TRBJ2-4; maybe TRBD2 (6 bases). Germline CDR1 SGHVS, CDR2 FNYEAQ. The CDR3 is 19 amino acids. V dropped 2 bases and J dropped 1 base, with 21 bases sitting between them. The DNA for the CDR3 is TGTGCCAGCAGCTTAAGTGGTGGCGCTAGCGCTCTTGCCAAAAACATTCAGTACTTC. Translated: CASSLSGGASALAKNIQYF.

This chain connects TRBV20-1 to TRBJ2-1, with no clear D. Germline CDR1 is DFQATT and CDR2 is SNEGSKA (reference sequence). With 1 base removed from V and 8 bases from J, the gap between germline ends came to 6 bases. This CDR3 contains 11 residues. CDR3 protein: CSARGVHEQFF. The DNA for the CDR3 is TGCAGTGCTAGAGGAGTCCATGAGCAGTTCTTC.

This clone was seen more than once but under ten times. The V gene is TRBV27, the J gene TRBJ2-7; 11 bases are a match to TRBD1. The CDR3 is made up of 16 amino acids. Trimming removed 1 base from V and 5 bases from J; junction bases left unmatched: 7. Germline assignment: CDR1 MNHEY and CDR2 SMNVEV (reference sequence). The chain's CDR3 is CASSLFPGQGEHEQYF. As DNA, the CDR3 is TGTGCCAGCAGTTTATTCCCGGGACAGGGGGAACACGAGCAGTACTTC.

The chain couples TRBV6-6 to TRBJ2-7; 8 nucleotides line up with TRBD2. The germline V gene encodes CDR1 MNHNY and CDR2 SVGAGI (reference sequence). The CDR3 is 16 amino acids. Unmatched junction bases numbered 13, after V lost 6 bases and J lost 3 bases. The CDR3 DNA sequence: TGTGCCAGCAGGCCCCCCCCTCAGCGGGAGTTCTACGAGCAGTACTTC. Translating gives CASRPPPQREFYEQYF.

V and J are TRBV6-1 and TRBJ1-2; 8 positions agree with TRBD1. The CDR3 consists of 14 residues. Germline V CDR1 and CDR2: MNHNS, SASEGT. V lost 4 bases and J lost 5; bases outside the gene matches: 6. This CDR3 reads CASSVDRGGYGYTF. CDR3 nucleotide sequence: TGTGCCAGCAGTGTAGACAGGGGAGGATATGGCTACACCTTC.

The chain employs TRBV4-3 and TRBJ2-7, with D possibly being TRBD1 (5 bases). Germline CDR1 is LGHNA and CDR2 is YSLEER. The germline V and J ends were trimmed by 1 base and 3 bases, with 13 bases remaining between them. This CDR3 region has 15 residues. CDR3 nucleotides: TGCGCCAGCAGCCAAGGAAGGGGTACCATCTACGAGCAGTACTTC. As protein: CASSQGRGTIYEQYF.

The chain couples TRBV28 to TRBJ2-3; 7 bases align to TRBD1. The germline V gene has CDR1 MDHEN and CDR2 SYDVKM. V gave up 5 bases and J gave up 0 bases; unmatched junction bases: 2. The CDR3 extends over 14 amino acids. The CDR3 region is CASSADRSTDTQYF. Here the CDR3 DNA reads TGTGCCAGCAGTGCGGACAGGAGCACAGATACGCAGTATTTT. Using reference TRBV28 and TRBJ2-3 for the parts outside the CDR3, the full variable domain is DVKVTQSSRYLVKRTGEKVFLECVQDMDHENMFWYRQDPGLGLRLIYFSYDVKMKEKGDIPEGYSVSREKKERFSLILESASTNQTSMYLCASSADRSTDTQYFGPGTRLTVL.

This clone has only a few counts. This chain joins TRBV7-9 and TRBJ1-5; D is unclear. Germline V gives CDR1 SEHNR, CDR2 FQNEAQ (reference sequence). The CDR3 is made up of 14 amino acids. The V gene lost 3 bases and the J gene lost 1 base, with 7 bases spanning the gap. CDR3 region: CASSFGPSNQPQHF. The CDR3 nucleotides are TGTGCCAGCAGCTTTGGGCCGAGCAATCAGCCCCAGCATTTT.

The chain uses TRBV21-1 and TRBJ2-5; TRBD2, as called in the table, went unchecked against the DNA. TRBV21-1 is a known pseudogene. This CDR3 region has 12 residues. Here the CDR3 reads CASSTGEETQYF. The DNA of the CDR3 is TGTGCCAGCAGCACGGGTGAAGAGACCCAGTACTTC.

The rearrangement links TRBV25-1 to TRBJ2-5; 11 bases align to TRBD1. The DNA end is more similar to TRBJ2-7, so the J call may be wrong. The germline CDR1 and CDR2 sequences are MGHDK and SYGVNS. The CDR3 runs 15 residues. In DNA form, the CDR3 reads TGTGCCAGCAGTGCAAAAAGGACAGGGGGCGACGAGCAGTACTTC. This translates into CASSAKRTGGDEQYF.

CDR3 sequence: CASINAGANVLTF. The CDR3, as DNA: TGTGCCAGCATAAACGCTGGGGCCAACGTCCTGACTTTC. The chain employs TRBV6-6 and TRBJ2-6; no reliable D call. From germline, CDR1 is MNHNY and CDR2 SVGAGI (reference sequence). Between the trimmed V and J ends, which lost 7 bases and 2 bases, there was a span of 6 bases. The CDR3 is made up of 13 amino acids.

The genes are TRBV7-2 and TRBJ2-2, with TRBD1 matching 7 bases. J gave up 8 bases and V 5 bases, and 11 bases lay outside the gene matches. Germline V lookup: CDR1 SGHTA, CDR2 FQGNSA. The CDR3 sequence is 15 residues long. The CDR3 DNA reads as TGTGCCAGCAGCGCTGTTCAGGGGGTATTTGGGGAGCTGTTTTTT. Translated, it gives CASSAVQGVFGELFF.

The chain has TRBV6-6 and TRBJ1-2; 12 bases align to TRBD1. The V gene end was trimmed by 4 bases and the J gene end by 7 bases; junction bases not matched to a gene: 10. Germline V gives CDR1 MNHNY, CDR2 SVGAGI (reference sequence). The CDR3 consists of 16 residues. Here the CDR3 DNA reads TGTGCCAGCAGTTTGAGTTCCGGGACAGGGGGCGGTGGCTACACCTTC. Translation: CASSLSSGTGGGGYTF.

CDR3 protein: CATGQGAYNEQFF. CDR3 DNA sequence: TGTGCCACGGGACAGGGGGCTTACAATGAGCAGTTCTTC. The rearrangement links TRBV27 to TRBJ2-1; 12 nucleotides line up with TRBD1. CDR1 and CDR2 from the germline V gene are MNHEY and SMNVEV (reference sequence). The CDR3 extends over 13 amino acids. The junction had 2 bases not matched to a gene; V was cut back by 10 bases and J by 4 bases.

V and J are TRBV11-2 and TRBJ2-1; TRBD2 agrees at 12 bases. Germline CDR1 SGHAT, CDR2 FQNNGV. This CDR3 is built from 18 residues. J was trimmed by 10 bases and V by 4 bases; bases with no gene match: 17. CDR3 sequence: CASSSTAGTSGPNWEQFF. The DNA for the CDR3 is TGTGCCAGCAGCTCAACAGCAGGGACTAGCGGGCCCAATTGGGAGCAGTTCTTC.

V and J are TRBV6-1 and TRBJ2-3; D call uncertain. V was clipped by 3 bases and J by 5 bases, with 3 bases between them. Germline V gene data show CDR1 as MNHNS and CDR2 as SASEGT. This CDR3 has 11 residues. CDR3 sequence (DNA): TGTGCCAGCAGTGATGTAGATACGCAGTATTTT. Its protein is CASSDVDTQYF.